This section outlines one TCR beta chain sequence together with its context. No antigen is known for it. Other DNA sequences within the sample encode an identical CDR3. Described treatment: oral pan-JAK inhibitor, 5-10 mg twice daily. The data originate from a study of CD8+ T cells in alopecia areata. Broader study findings: Tofacitinib produced a significant decrease in scalp clonality and in expanded CD8+ clones among the top 100.

The CDR3 extends over 12 amino acids. V was cut by 1 base and J by 1 base, with 2 bases left in between. CDR1 is SGHVS and CDR2 is FQNEAQ in the germline V gene. Extracted RNA was reverse transcribed, and the resulting cDNA served as sequencing template. Here immunoSEQ multiplex PCR was the method, and the copy in TCRdb shows in-frame clones only, minus some. The top ten hold 5.7% of the sample, which has around 120,000 clones, roughly 57% seen once. The chain joins TRBV7-8 to TRBJ2-7; D gene uncertain. The TCR originated in a human donor with alopecia areata. Here the sequenced sample was CD4+ T cells sorted from blood, taken at week 4, from a patient treated with tofacitinib. CDR3 nucleotides: TGTGCCAGCAGCTTAGTATCCTACGAGCAGTACTTC. Its protein is CASSLVSYEQYF.